This T cell receptor (beta chain) was retrieved from a study of post-analysis software for immune sequencing data. Notes on the study in general: Patients used four to six TRBV segments, including TRBV5-6, TRBV5-1 and TRBV20-1, more often than controls. Multiple sclerosis patients showed significantly lower normalized Chao1 diversity than controls did.

The CDR3 spans 14 residues. Unique-molecular-identifier-tagged TCR beta cDNA libraries were used. It was from roughly 1 to 10 million T cells that around 500,000 cDNA molecules came. MiXCR, applied by TCRdb to the PCR reads, yields one record per CDR3 protein. Counted here are 800,000 to 950,000 distinct CDR3 sequences, around 50% occurring once; the ten biggest clones make up 4% to 5.5%. On this clonotype: Antigen unknown. At one end the junction does not follow the germline gene, possibly because of a read error.

The source is a girl aged 10 to 17 with multiple sclerosis. The chain carries TRBV12-3 or TRBV12-4 and TRBJ2-1; D is undetermined. Sequenced sample: blood. CDR3 DNA: TGTACCAGCAGTCCCAGAAGGAGCAGCAATGAGCAGTTCTTC. The encoded protein is CTSSPRRSSNEQFF.